What follows are 13 T cell receptor beta chains derived from one specimen sequenced in a study of T cell therapy after organ transplantation. These receptors' targets are unknown. Profiling relied on immunoSEQ multiplex PCR, and the TCRdb table lists in-frame clones only, not all of them. This sample carries a few thousand clones, about 90% of them seen once, and the ten largest clones take under 20%. The specimen was CD8+ T cells from blood, collected before autologous CMV-specific T cell therapy. These receptors originate from a human patient who had received a solid organ transplant and had CMV disease.

The chain joins TRBV13 to TRBJ2-5; tentative D call: TRBD2 (6 bases). CDR3 length: 16 residues. V was shortened by 0 bases and J by 2 bases, with 13 bases between the two germline ends. The germline V gene encodes CDR1 PRHDT and CDR2 FYEKMQ (reference sequence). Here the CDR3 reads CASSLGSGWGQETQYF. CDR3 coding DNA: TGTGCCAGCAGCTTAGGTAGCGGCTGGGGGCAAGAGACCCAGTACTTC.

The chain employs TRBV21-1 and TRBJ2-7; the DNA was not used to check the table's D call, TRBD2. TRBV21-1 is a pseudogene segment. The CDR3 is 15 residues long. CDR3 residues: CASLSPDRGSRAQYF. CDR3 nucleotide sequence: TGTGCCAGCCTTTCTCCGGACCGCGGATCGCGGGCGCAGTACTTC.

The chain couples TRBV6-5 to TRBJ2-7; 9 bases agree with TRBD1. Germline assignment: CDR1 MNHEY and CDR2 SVGAGI. The CDR3 runs to 13 residues. The V segment lost 5 bases and the J segment 6 bases; nucleotides outside the gene matches: 5. CDR3 protein: CASSTGGSAEQYF. Written as DNA, the CDR3 is TGTGCCAGCAGTACAGGGGGCTCCGCCGAGCAGTACTTC.

The chain couples TRBV15 to TRBJ2-3, with 7 bases aligning to TRBD2. The V and J ends lost 1 base and 6 bases, in that order; junction bases with no gene match: 16. CDR1 and CDR2 (germline): LNHNV, YYDKDF (reference sequence). The CDR3 is 18 residues long. DNA of the CDR3: TGTGCCACCAGCAGAGTCCGTTCCGGGACTAATCTCCCGGATACGCAGTATTTT. It encodes CATSRVRSGTNLPDTQYF.

The rearrangement uses TRBV11-2 and TRBJ1-1; D might be TRBD1 (5 bases). Germline CDR1 is SGHAT and CDR2 is FQNNGV. V gave up 1 base and J gave up 6 bases, with 12 bases separating them. The CDR3 extends over 14 amino acids. CDR3 protein: CASSLVRGGAEAFF. As DNA, the CDR3 is TGTGCCAGCAGCTTAGTTCGGGGAGGGGCTGAAGCTTTCTTT.

This clone was counted a single time. The chain carries TRBV11-2 and TRBJ2-7; perhaps TRBD1 as D (5 bases). The germline V gene encodes CDR1 SGHAT and CDR2 FQNNGV. The CDR3 runs 12 residues. V lost 9 bases to trimming and J lost 3 bases, with 12 bases between them. CDR3 residues: CASTGANYEQYF. The CDR3 nucleotides are TGTGCCAGTACTGGGGCCAACTACGAGCAGTACTTC.

The J gene is TRBJ2-7, the V gene TRBV6-5; 7 bases map to TRBD1. Per germline, CDR1 MNHEY and CDR2 SVGAGI. V lost 2 bases, J lost 3 bases, and 4 bases stayed unmatched. CDR3 size: 14 residues. CDR3 in amino acids: CASSYGTDHYEQYF. In DNA form, the CDR3 reads TGTGCCAGCAGTTACGGGACAGATCACTACGAGCAGTACTTC.

The chain is built from TRBV6-5 and TRBJ1-5; no firm D call. The germline V gene encodes CDR1 MNHEY and CDR2 SVGAGI. The CDR3 runs 14 residues. V lost 6 bases and J 4 bases, leaving 13 bases between the germline ends. CDR3 nucleotides: TGTGCCAGCAGCTCCTCCCTACTTAATCAGCCCCAGCATTTT. This codes for CASSSSLLNQPQHF.

The chain links TRBV9 to TRBJ2-5; either TRBD1 or TRBD2 may supply D (5 bases each). CDR1 and CDR2 from the germline V gene are SGDLS and YYNGEE. V gave up 3 bases and J gave up 10 bases, with 25 bases separating them. The CDR3 sequence is 16 residues long. CDR3 sequence reads: CASSGDTGTGELDQYF. CDR3 DNA sequence: TGTGCCAGCAGCGGAGATACCGGGACCGGCGAATTGGACCAGTACTTC.

The chain carries TRBV4-3 and TRBJ2-7; D is perhaps TRBD1 (5 bases). Looked up from germline, CDR1 is LGHNA and CDR2 is YSLEER. V dropped 5 bases and J dropped 2 bases, with 16 bases sitting between them. The CDR3 has 15 residues. DNA for the CDR3: TGCGCCAGCAGCGCCGGCTACTCCAGGGCCTACGAGCAGTACTTC. Its protein is CASSAGYSRAYEQYF.

This rearrangement joins TRBV6-1 to TRBJ2-3; 10 nucleotides line up with TRBD1. This CDR3 spans 17 amino acids. CDR1 MNHNS and CDR2 SASEGT come from the germline V gene. Trimming cost V 2 bases and J 1 base; bases outside gene matches: 6. CDR3 sequence: CASSEIAGTGGTDTQYF. CDR3 bases: TGTGCCAGCAGTGAAATAGCCGGGACAGGGGGCACAGATACGCAGTATTTT.

The chain links TRBV14 to TRBJ2-7, with TRBD1 matching over 11 bases. After removal of 6 bases from V and 6 bases from J, the junction contained 7 bases not matched to a gene. Looked up from germline, CDR1 is SGHDN and CDR2 is FVKESK. The CDR3 contains 14 residues. The CDR3 DNA reads TGTGCCAGCAGAGGGACAGGGGGATGGAGCGAGCAGTACTTC. Translated, it gives CASRGTGGWSEQYF.

The V call is TRBV28, the J call TRBJ1-1; 9 positions agree with TRBD1. V shed 5 bases, J shed 3 bases, and the junction held 10 bases outside the gene matches. The CDR3 contains 16 residues. Germline CDR1 and CDR2: MDHEN and SYDVKM. The CDR3 spells CASSTHNTGGDTEAFF. CDR3 nucleotides: TGTGCCAGCAGTACCCATAATACAGGGGGCGACACTGAAGCTTTCTTT.